These 16 T cell receptor beta chains were sequenced from one sample in a study of CD8 T cells in Susac syndrome. A quantity of about 0.5 to 1 ug RNA underwent reverse transcription using random hexamers. MiXCR, run by TCRdb on the immunoSEQ multiplex PCR reads, gives a single entry per CDR3 protein. Of about 130,000 distinct CDR3 sequences in the sample, 90% to 95% are singletons; the top ten hold roughly 0.13%. Sequencing used CD4+ T cells from PBMCs. All receptors derive from a human donor in good health.

As concerns this clonotype: The CDR3 end shows no conserved phenylalanine or tryptophan, and so a read error is likely. The rearrangement links TRBV7-2 to TRBJ2-1; D gene unclear. There are 15 residues in the CDR3. The V end lost 5 bases, the J end lost 0 bases, and 11 bases lay between the germline ends. Germline-derived CDR1 and CDR2 are SGHTA and FQGNSA. For the CDR3, the DNA is TGTGCCAGCAGCCCCCTGCCTAGCTCCTACAATGAGCAGTTCCTC. It encodes CASSPLPSSYNEQFL.

This chain connects TRBV3-1 to TRBJ1-1, with a tentative D call TRBD1 (6 bases). Germline V lookup: CDR1 LGHDT, CDR2 YNNKEL (reference sequence). The CDR3 consists of 12 residues. V was cut by 4 bases and J by 8 bases, with 11 bases left in between. The CDR3 DNA sequence: TGTGCCAGCAGCCTTTTAGACAGGGAAGCTTTCTTT. It yields the protein CASSLLDREAFF.

V is TRBV12-3 or TRBV12-4 and J is TRBJ2-2; D is unclear. CDR3 length equals 14 residues. V lost 6 bases and J 1 base, leaving 9 bases between the germline ends. The CDR3 DNA is TGTGCCAGCAGCCCCTTGGTGAACACCGGGGAGCTGTTTTTT. The encoded protein is CASSPLVNTGELFF.

This clonotype was seen a few times. This chain connects TRBV29-1 to TRBJ2-7, with D possibly being TRBD1 (6 bases). The CDR3 length is 13 residues. V lost 6 bases to trimming and J lost 4 bases, with 16 bases between them. CDR1 is SQVTM and CDR2 is ANQGSEA in the germline V gene. The CDR3 DNA reads TGCAGCGTGGGTACGGACAGATTGTACGAGCAGTACTTC. Protein sequence: CSVGTDRLYEQYF.

The chain employs TRBV3-1 and TRBJ2-3; TRBD2 matches 11 bases. This CDR3 spans 15 amino acids. V lost 1 base to trimming and J lost 10 bases; unmatched junction nucleotides: 7. Germline V gene sequence: CDR1 LGHDT, CDR2 YNNKEL (reference sequence). Here the CDR3 DNA reads TGTGCCAGCAGCCAAGGACTAGCGGGAACCAATGCGCAGTATTTT. As protein: CASSQGLAGTNAQYF.

The chain is built from TRBV12-3 or TRBV12-4 and TRBJ1-1; tentative D call: TRBD1 (5 bases). This CDR3 has 15 amino acids. Trimming stripped 6 bases from V and 2 bases from J, with 16 bases between. DNA for the CDR3: TGTGCCAGCAGAATTTTAGGTCAGGGAAACACTGAAGCTTTCTTT. This translates into CASRILGQGNTEAFF.

The chain is built from TRBV29-1 and TRBJ1-1; TRBD1 is a possible D gene (6 bases). Trimming took off 1 base at V and 11 bases at J, with 14 bases between the two ends. Germline V gene lookup returns CDR1 SQVTM and CDR2 ANQGSEA. The CDR3 has 12 amino acids. The CDR3 protein is CSVEGGHRGAFF. DNA for the CDR3: TGCAGCGTTGAAGGAGGACATAGGGGGGCTTTCTTT.

The V gene is TRBV19, the J gene TRBJ2-1; TRBD2 aligns across 13 bases. The CDR3 runs 16 residues. CDR1 and CDR2 from the germline V gene are LNHDA and SQIVND (reference sequence). The J segment lost 7 bases and the V segment lost 5 bases, leaving 8 bases of the junction unmatched. The CDR3 here is CASSSVLAGGLNEQFF. CDR3 sequence (DNA): TGTGCCAGTAGTTCGGTACTAGCGGGAGGGCTAAATGAGCAGTTCTTC.

Only one count was recorded for this clonotype. The V gene is TRBV24-1, the J gene TRBJ2-2, with a weak D call TRBD2 (6 bases). V was pared by 3 bases and J by 3 bases, with 13 bases between. Germline CDR1 KGHDR, CDR2 SFDVKD. This CDR3 is built from 16 residues. Here the CDR3 reads CATSDADGTDTGELFF. The DNA for the CDR3 is TGTGCCACCAGTGATGCTGACGGGACTGACACCGGGGAGCTGTTTTTT.

This rearrangement joins TRBV15 to TRBJ2-7; D may match TRBD1 or TRBD2 (5 bases each). CDR1 LNHNV and CDR2 YYDKDF come from the germline V gene (reference sequence). The CDR3 length is 14 residues. The V end lost 0 bases, the J end lost 6 bases, and 12 bases lay between the germline ends. CDR3 bases: TGTGCCACCAGCAGAGATCAGGGACCGCTCGAGCAGTACTTC. Its protein is CATSRDQGPLEQYF.

The CDR3 spells CASSPHWGSTEAFF. CDR3 in DNA: TGTGCCAGCAGCCCCCATTGGGGTAGCACTGAAGCTTTCTTT. The gene calls are TRBV3-1 and TRBJ1-1, with D unresolved. CDR1 LGHDT and CDR2 YNNKEL come from the germline V gene (reference sequence). Trimming removed 4 bases at V and 4 bases at J, with 13 bases between. CDR3 size: 14 residues.

This rearrangement joins TRBV5-1 to TRBJ2-1, with 11 bases identical to TRBD2. V trimming: 3 bases; J trimming: 5 bases; junction bases outside the gene matches: 4. This CDR3 contains 15 residues. Germline V gene data show CDR1 as SGHRS and CDR2 as YFSETQ. The CDR3, as DNA: TGCGCCAGCAGCTCCGGGACTAGCGGTAACAATGAGCAGTTCTTC. This codes for CASSSGTSGNNEQFF.

CDR3 DNA: TGTGCCAGCAGCCAAGGGCCAACCACCGGGGAGCTGTTTTTT. Translating it yields CASSQGPTTGELFF. The gene calls are TRBV3-1 and TRBJ2-2; no clear D. Germline V gene sequence: CDR1 LGHDT, CDR2 YNNKEL (reference sequence). This CDR3 spans 14 amino acids. Trimming shortened V by 1 base and J by 4 bases, and 7 bases separated the two germline ends.

This rearrangement joins TRBV6-5 to TRBJ1-2, with a tentative D call TRBD1 (5 bases). The V end was cut by 5 bases, the J end by 7 bases, with 17 bases between. Germline values: CDR1 MNHEY, CDR2 SVGAGI. This CDR3 spans 14 amino acids. The CDR3 DNA reads as TGTGCCAGCAGTGCAGCCGGAGGGGTCACTGGCTACACCTTC. Translating gives CASSAAGGVTGYTF.

The genes are TRBV7-2 and TRBJ2-7; 8 nucleotides align to TRBD2. CDR3 length equals 15 residues. V gave up 1 base and J gave up 0 bases; unmatched junction bases: 2. CDR1 is SGHTA, CDR2 FQGNSA, per germline. The CDR3, as DNA: TGTGCCAGCAGCTTAGGAAGCGGGAGCTCCTACGAGCAGTACTTC. Its translation is CASSLGSGSSYEQYF.

This clonotype was observed once. The chain uses TRBV6-5 and TRBJ2-5; D remains unclear. Germline CDR1 MNHEY, CDR2 SVGAGI. The V and J ends lost 2 bases and 0 bases respectively, with 10 bases between them. The CDR3 sequence is 15 residues long. CDR3 amino acids: CASSYGSKYQETQYF. The CDR3, as DNA: TGTGCCAGCAGTTACGGGTCAAAGTACCAAGAGACCCAGTACTTC.